The clone carrying this T cell receptor beta chain was detected only a few times. Antigen unknown. Germline V gene lookup returns CDR1 MNHNS and CDR2 SASEGT. The CDR3 consists of 13 residues. Trimming stripped 6 bases from V and 3 bases from J, with 12 bases between. This record comes from a study of T cells in Graves' hyperthyroidism and ophthalmopathy. Clinical symptoms, serum thyroxine, TRAb, thyroid ultrasound and orbital computed tomography informed diagnoses. Amplified TCR beta CDR3 regions came from RNA transcripts. A set of HTBI primers served as the primers for a first-round RT-PCR of the TCR CDR3. Each CDR3 protein gets one entry after TCRdb re-called the multiplex PCR reads with MiXCR. The sample has hundreds of thousands of distinct CDR3 sequences, about 16% seen once; the top ten hold roughly a fifth. Study-wide points: The majority of expanded thyroid clonotypes above 0.001 also appeared in blood.

The receptor was derived from a woman aged 55-70 years with Graves' ophthalmopathy. Sequencing used blood. The chain employs TRBV6-1 and TRBJ2-7; D is ambiguous. The DNA of the CDR3 is TGTGCCAGCAGATCAGAATCGTACTACGAGCAGTACTTC. Protein: CASRSESYYEQYF.